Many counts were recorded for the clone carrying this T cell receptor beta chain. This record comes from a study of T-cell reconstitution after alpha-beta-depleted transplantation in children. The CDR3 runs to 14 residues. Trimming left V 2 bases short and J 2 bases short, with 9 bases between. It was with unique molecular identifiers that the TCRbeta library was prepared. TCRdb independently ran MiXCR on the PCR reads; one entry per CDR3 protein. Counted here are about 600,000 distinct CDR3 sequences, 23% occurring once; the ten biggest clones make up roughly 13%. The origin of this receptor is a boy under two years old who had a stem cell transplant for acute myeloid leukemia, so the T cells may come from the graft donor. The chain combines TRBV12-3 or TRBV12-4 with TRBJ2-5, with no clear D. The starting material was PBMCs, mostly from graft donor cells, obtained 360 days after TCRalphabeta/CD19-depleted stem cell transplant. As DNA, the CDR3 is TGTGCCAGCAGTTTACGATCGACGCAAGAGACCCAGTACTTC. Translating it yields CASSLRSTQETQYF.